These 21 T cell receptor beta chains were sequenced from one sample in a study of cytotoxic CD8 clonotypes in ibrutinib-treated CLL. The protocol was immunoSEQ multiplex PCR, while the TCRdb copy is restricted to in-frame clones and leaves out a portion. The table records around 310,000 clones, roughly 85% of them present only once. Sequencing was performed on PBMCs, taken before ibrutinib treatment. The receptors shown here come from a human donor with chronic lymphocytic leukemia.

The chain links TRBV5-4 to TRBJ2-3; D is unclear. From germline, CDR1 is SGHNT and CDR2 YYREEE (reference sequence). The V end lost 0 bases, the J end lost 2 bases, and 7 bases lay between the germline ends. The CDR3 has 14 amino acids. In DNA, the CDR3 is TGTGCCAGCAGCTTGGACTTTGACACAGATACGCAGTATTTT. Protein sequence: CASSLDFDTDTQYF.

The rearrangement uses TRBV2 and TRBJ2-6, with D uncertain. CDR1 and CDR2 (germline): SNHLY, FYNNEI. V was cut by 4 bases and J by 3 bases, with 1 base left in between. This CDR3 contains 12 residues. CDR3 loop: CASSGGANVLTF. The CDR3 DNA follows: TGTGCCAGCAGTGGTGGGGCCAACGTCCTGACTTTC.

The CDR3 DNA is TGTGCCAGCAGCTTACCCCGAGCTAAGTCGAACATTCAGTACTTC. Its translation: CASSLPRAKSNIQYF. The chain links TRBV7-9 to TRBJ2-4, with D unclear. The CDR3 consists of 15 residues. V shed 2 bases and J shed 7 bases, with 15 bases lying between them. Germline V gives CDR1 SEHNR, CDR2 FQNEAQ (reference sequence).

The chain joins TRBV5-1 to TRBJ2-3; no definite D call. Germline lookup yields CDR1 SGHRS and CDR2 YFSETQ. The CDR3 covers 14 residues. V dropped 1 base and J dropped 4 bases, with 10 bases sitting between them. CDR3 nucleotides: TGCGCCAGCAGCTTGACCTTAGTAGCAGATACGCAGTATTTT. It is translated as CASSLTLVADTQYF.

The chain carries TRBV25-1 and TRBJ1-3; tentatively, D is TRBD1 (6 bases). V lost 3 bases to trimming and J lost 4 bases, with 13 bases between them. In germline, CDR1 is MGHDK, CDR2 SYGVNS. There are 15 residues in the CDR3. The CDR3 sequence is CASSDPGTSGNTIYF. The CDR3 DNA is TGTGCCAGCAGTGACCCCGGGACATCGGGAAACACCATATATTTT.

This clone was observed once. The chain combines TRBV4-3 with TRBJ2-7, with D possibly being TRBD2 (6 bases). The CDR3 spans 15 residues. Deletions cut 0 bases from V and 2 bases from J, with 11 bases between. Germline V CDR1 and CDR2: LGHNA, YSLEER. CDR3: CASSQDAGRPYEQYF. The CDR3, as DNA: TGCGCCAGCAGCCAAGACGCGGGAAGACCCTACGAGCAGTACTTC.

The rearrangement uses TRBV25-1 and TRBJ1-1; D unclear. Germline V gene sequence: CDR1 MGHDK, CDR2 SYGVNS. V was clipped by 2 bases and J by 1 base, with 5 bases between them. The CDR3 is 13 residues long. The CDR3 reads CASSEGQNTEAFF. The CDR3 DNA reads as TGTGCCAGCAGTGAAGGGCAGAACACTGAAGCTTTCTTT. The entire variable domain, with the rest obtained from reference TRBV25-1 and TRBJ1-1, is as follows: EADIYQTPRYLVIGTGKKITLECSQTMGHDKMYWYQQDPGMELHLIHYSYGVNSTEKGDLSSESTVSRIRTEHFPLTLESARPSHTSQYLCASSEGQNTEAFFGQGTRLTVV.

This chain joins TRBV7-2 and TRBJ2-7; 11 bases are shared with TRBD2. Losses at the gene ends were 5 bases for V and 6 bases for J; bases not matched to a gene: 9. Germline V lookup: CDR1 SGHTA, CDR2 FQGNSA. The CDR3 covers 15 residues. This chain's CDR3 is CASSPLTSGMSEQYF. The CDR3 DNA sequence: TGTGCCAGCAGCCCACTGACTAGCGGGATGAGCGAGCAGTACTTC.

CDR3 sequence (DNA): TGTGCTAGTGGTTTGCCGGGACTAGGTAATAATGAGCAGTTCTTC. Translated: CASGLPGLGNNEQFF. The V and J genes are TRBV12-5 and TRBJ2-1; 8 bases are a match to TRBD2. Germline-derived CDR1 and CDR2 are LGHNT and FRNRAP. The CDR3 sequence is 15 residues long. Trimming removed 2 bases from V and 7 bases from J; junction bases left unmatched: 7. The complete variable domain, with remaining parts taken from reference TRBV12-5 and TRBJ2-1, reads DARVTQTPRHKVTEMGQEVTMRCQPILGHNTVFWYRQTMMQGLELLAYFRNRAPLDDSGMPKDRFSAEMPDATLATLKIQPSEPRDSAVYFCASGLPGLGNNEQFFGPGTRLTVL.

The J gene is TRBJ2-3, the V gene TRBV5-1; D is uncertain. This CDR3 region has 14 residues. V was pared by 0 bases and J by 2 bases, with 7 bases between. The V gene's germline CDR1 is SGHRS and CDR2 YFSETQ. The CDR3 protein is CASSLEWTTDTQYF. CDR3 in DNA: TGCGCCAGCAGCTTGGAGTGGACCACAGATACGCAGTATTTT.

This chain connects TRBV9 to TRBJ2-5, with 10 bases matching TRBD2. The J call is doubtful: the DNA matches TRBJ2-7 better. Germline V lookup: CDR1 SGDLS, CDR2 YYNGEE. The CDR3 consists of 16 residues. CDR3: CASSVGASSGSYEQYF. The CDR3, as DNA: TGTGCCAGCAGCGTAGGAGCTTCTAGCGGGAGCTACGAGCAGTACTTC.

The V and J genes are TRBV9 and TRBJ2-3; D is undetermined. This CDR3 is built from 15 residues. V lost 1 base, J lost 3 bases, and 12 bases lay in between. From germline, CDR1 is SGDLS and CDR2 YYNGEE. The DNA of the CDR3 is TGTGCCAGCAGCGTATCAGGAAGGTCGACAGATACGCAGTATTTT. Translated: CASSVSGRSTDTQYF.

The chain is built from TRBV27 and TRBJ2-3; D might be TRBD1 (6 bases). Per germline, CDR1 MNHEY and CDR2 SMNVEV (reference sequence). This CDR3 contains 16 residues. The V and J ends lost 4 bases and 2 bases respectively, with 16 bases between them. The CDR3 DNA sequence: TGTGCCAGCAGTTCCCCCCGGGACACTATCACAGATACGCAGTATTTT. Translation gives CASSSPRDTITDTQYF.

This clone showed up just a few times. The chain joins TRBV4-1 to TRBJ1-2; D remains ambiguous. CDR3 length equals 17 residues. V was clipped by 4 bases and J by 4 bases, with 22 bases between them. CDR1 is MGHRA and CDR2 is YSYEKL in the germline V gene. CDR3 sequence: CASSLGPDGAWGYGYTF. DNA for the CDR3: TGCGCCAGCAGCCTGGGCCCGGACGGCGCCTGGGGCTATGGCTACACCTTC.

The CDR3 is CASSLTGRLAGNTIYF. CDR3 bases: TGTGCCAGCAGCCTGACAGGGCGGCTCGCTGGAAACACCATATATTTT. The rearrangement joins TRBV5-6 to TRBJ1-3, with TRBD1 matching over 7 bases. V gave up 4 bases and J gave up 2 bases; unmatched junction bases: 9. The CDR3 has 16 residues. The germline V gene encodes CDR1 SGHDT and CDR2 YYEEEE.

The V call is TRBV2, the J call TRBJ2-5; no definite D call. The CDR3 is 14 residues long. Germline assignment: CDR1 SNHLY and CDR2 FYNNEI. Trimming removed 6 bases at V and 1 base at J, with 12 bases between. The CDR3 protein is CASSPVMAQETQYF. For the CDR3, the DNA is TGTGCCAGCAGCCCCGTGATGGCCCAAGAGACCCAGTACTTC.

The chain uses TRBV27 and TRBJ2-7; perhaps D is TRBD1 or TRBD2 (5 bases each). This CDR3 region has 13 residues. Germline loops: CDR1 MNHEY, CDR2 SMNVEV (reference sequence). Trimming left V 5 bases short and J 3 bases short, with 11 bases between. CDR3: CASSPRDDYEQYF. The CDR3 nucleotides read TGTGCCAGCAGTCCACGGGACGACTACGAGCAGTACTTC.

The chain couples TRBV18 to TRBJ2-1; D gene uncertain. The germline V gene has CDR1 KGHSH and CDR2 LQKENI. CDR3 size: 14 residues. V gave up 0 bases and J gave up 7 bases, with 10 bases separating them. CDR3: CASSPPNRPNEQFF. CDR3 sequence (DNA): TGTGCCAGCTCACCACCGAACAGACCTAATGAGCAGTTCTTC. Complete variable domain (other parts from reference TRBV18 and TRBJ2-1): NAGVMQNPRHLVRRRGQEARLRCSPMKGHSHVYWYRQLPEEGLKFMVYLQKENIIDESGMPKERFSAEFPKEGPSILRIQQVVRGDSAAYFCASSPPNRPNEQFFGPGTRLTVL.

DNA for the CDR3: TGTGCCAGCAGCCACAGACAGGGGGCAGGCACAGATACGCAGTATTTT. It codes for CASSHRQGAGTDTQYF. This rearrangement joins TRBV7-2 to TRBJ2-3, with 10 bases aligning to TRBD1. The V gene's germline CDR1 is SGHTA and CDR2 FQGNSA. V lost 5 bases to trimming and J lost 1 base; unmatched junction nucleotides: 6. This CDR3 is 16 amino acids long. The whole variable domain, remainder taken from reference TRBV7-2 and TRBJ2-3, is GAGVSQSPSNKVTEKGKDVELRCDPISGHTALYWYRQSLGQGLEFLIYFQGNSAPDKSGLPSDRFSAERTGGSVSTLTIQRTQQEDSAVYLCASSHRQGAGTDTQYFGPGTRLTVL.

J is TRBJ1-2 and V is TRBV19, with 8 bases lining up with TRBD1. The ends lost 3 bases at V and 2 bases at J; junction bases unmatched: 5. The CDR3 has 15 residues. Germline CDR1 is LNHDA and CDR2 is SQIVND (reference sequence). The CDR3 nucleotides read TGTGCCAGTAGTATCTTGTCAGGGGGCAACTATGGCTACACCTTC. Protein: CASSILSGGNYGYTF.

The chain links TRBV28 to TRBJ2-1; D unresolved. There are 15 residues in the CDR3. V lost 6 bases to trimming and J lost 10 bases, with 22 bases between them. Germline V gene data show CDR1 as MDHEN and CDR2 as SYDVKM. The CDR3 DNA reads as TGTGCCAGCAGGATCTATCCCGGCCGGGTTCAGGAGCAGTTCTTC. Protein: CASRIYPGRVQEQFF.